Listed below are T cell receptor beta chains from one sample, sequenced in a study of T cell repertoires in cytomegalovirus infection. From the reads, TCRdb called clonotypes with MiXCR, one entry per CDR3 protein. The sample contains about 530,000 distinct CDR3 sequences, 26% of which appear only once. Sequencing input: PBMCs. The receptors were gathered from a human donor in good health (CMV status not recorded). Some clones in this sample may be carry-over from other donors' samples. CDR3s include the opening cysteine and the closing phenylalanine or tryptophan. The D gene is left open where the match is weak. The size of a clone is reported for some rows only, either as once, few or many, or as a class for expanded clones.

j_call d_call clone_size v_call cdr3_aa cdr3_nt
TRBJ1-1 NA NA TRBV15 CATSRDPGAEAFF TGTGCCACCAGCAGAGATCCGGGAGCTGAAGCTTTCTTT
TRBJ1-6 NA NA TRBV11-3 CASGMGAGNSPLHF TGTGCCAGCGGGATGGGAGCTGGTAATTCACCCCTCCACTTT
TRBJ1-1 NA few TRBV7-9 CASSVGTAGITEAFF TGTGCCAGCAGCGTCGGGACCGCGGGTATCACTGAAGCTTTCTTT
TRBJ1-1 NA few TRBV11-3 CASSPSPRNTEAFF TGTGCCAGCAGCCCCTCACCGCGGAACACTGAAGCTTTCTTT
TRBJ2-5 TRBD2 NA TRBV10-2 CASTSGRIEETQYF TGCGCCAGCACTAGCGGGAGAATAGAAGAGACCCAGTACTTC
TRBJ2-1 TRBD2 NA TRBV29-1 CSVEPRASGNEQFF TGCAGCGTCGAACCCCGGGCTAGCGGCAATGAGCAGTTCTTC
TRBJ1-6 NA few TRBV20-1 CSASFLVGSPLHF TGCAGTGCTAGTTTTTTAGTGGGGTCACCCCTCCACTTT
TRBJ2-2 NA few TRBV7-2 CASSNEPTPSNTGELFF TGTGCCAGCAGCAACGAACCGACACCCTCGAACACCGGGGAGCTGTTTTTT
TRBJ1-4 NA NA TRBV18 CASSPEQGSMEKLFF TGTGCCAGCTCACCAGAGCAGGGGTCTATGGAAAAACTGTTTTTT
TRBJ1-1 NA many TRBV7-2 CASSLFVGEAFF TGTGCCAGCAGCTTATTTGTCGGTGAAGCTTTCTTT
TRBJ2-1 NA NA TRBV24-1 CATSDSHRIIHEQFF TGTGCCACCAGTGATTCCCACCGGATTATCCATGAGCAGTTCTTC
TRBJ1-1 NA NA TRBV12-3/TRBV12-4 CASSKQSLNTEAFF TGTGCCAGCAGCAAACAGAGTCTGAACACTGAAGCTTTCTTT
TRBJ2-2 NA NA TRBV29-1 CSVANTGELFF TGCAGCGTTGCGAACACCGGGGAGCTGTTTTTT
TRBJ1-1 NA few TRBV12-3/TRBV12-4 CASRLTGPNTEAFF TGTGCCAGCAGGCTAACAGGGCCCAACACTGAAGCTTTCTTT
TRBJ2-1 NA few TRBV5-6 CASSPIGPDNEQFF TGTGCCAGCAGCCCCATTGGACCCGACAATGAGCAGTTCTTC
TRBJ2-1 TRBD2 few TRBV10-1 CASSDLGLAGDREQFF TGCGCCAGCAGTGACCTGGGACTAGCGGGAGACCGCGAGCAGTTCTTC
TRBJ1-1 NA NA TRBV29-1 CSAPNPQGYEAFF TGCAGTGCCCCAAACCCACAGGGATACGAAGCTTTCTTT
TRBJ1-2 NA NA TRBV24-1 CATSVGYGYTF TGTGCCACCAGTGTAGGGTATGGCTACACCTTC
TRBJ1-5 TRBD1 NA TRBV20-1 CSAPPGQGRNQPQHF TGCAGTGCCCCTCCGGGACAGGGCCGCAATCAGCCCCAGCATTTT
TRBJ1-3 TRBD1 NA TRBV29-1 CSVGRDRGGNTIYF TGCAGCGTTGGCCGGGACAGGGGGGGAAACACCATATATTTT
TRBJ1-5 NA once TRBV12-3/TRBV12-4 CASSLFQGGQPQHF TGTGCCAGCAGTTTATTCCAGGGAGGTCAGCCCCAGCATTTT
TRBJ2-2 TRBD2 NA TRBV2 CATLGLAGRTGELFF TGTGCCACACTGGGACTAGCGGGACGGACCGGGGAGCTGTTTTTT
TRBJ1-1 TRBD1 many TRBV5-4 CASSFEGQGRGTEAFF TGTGCCAGCAGCTTCGAGGGACAGGGGAGGGGAACTGAAGCTTTCTTT
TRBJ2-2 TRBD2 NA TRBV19 CASSRAGGGTGELFF TGTGCCAGTAGTCGAGCGGGAGGGGGCACCGGGGAGCTGTTTTTT
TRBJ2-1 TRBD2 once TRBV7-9 CASSCIGLAGGYNEQFF TGTGCCAGCAGCTGTATTGGACTAGCGGGAGGGTACAATGAGCAGTTCTTC
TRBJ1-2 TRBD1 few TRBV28 CASRPIQGNYGYTF TGTGCCAGCAGACCAATACAGGGGAACTATGGCTACACCTTC
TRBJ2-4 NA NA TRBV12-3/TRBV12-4 CASSPMGPHIQYF TGTGCCAGCAGCCCTATGGGGCCTCACATTCAGTACTTC
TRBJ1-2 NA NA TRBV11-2 CASSTRQSAYGYTF TGTGCCAGCAGCACCCGACAGTCCGCCTATGGCTACACCTTC
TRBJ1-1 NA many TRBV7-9 CASSLSGEAFF TGTGCCAGCAGCCTGTCAGGGGAAGCTTTCTTT
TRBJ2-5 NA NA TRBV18 CASSKSNGLPETQYF TGTGCCAGCTCTAAATCCAACGGGCTACCGGAGACCCAGTACTTC
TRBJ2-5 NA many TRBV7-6 CASSLQGTAVRETQYF TGTGCCAGCAGCTTACAGGGGACGGCCGTCCGGGAGACCCAGTACTTC
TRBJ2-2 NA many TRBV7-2 CASSLTGSMPGELFF TGTGCCAGCAGCTTAACAGGGTCGATGCCCGGGGAGCTGTTTTTT
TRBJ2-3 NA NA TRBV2 CASQTSLQADTQYF TGTGCCAGCCAAACTAGTTTACAAGCCGATACGCAGTATTTT
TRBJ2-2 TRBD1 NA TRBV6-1 CAYRTGSTGELFF TGTGCCTACCGGACAGGCTCCACCGGGGAGCTGTTTTTT
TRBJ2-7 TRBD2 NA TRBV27 CASSLLREARGEQYF TGTGCCAGCAGTTTATTGCGGGAGGCTCGGGGCGAGCAGTACTTC
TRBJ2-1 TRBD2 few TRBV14 CASSRTPGLALFF TGTGCCAGCAGCCGTACCCCAGGACTAGCTCTGTTCTTC
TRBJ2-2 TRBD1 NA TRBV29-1 CSAVRTGGTGELFF TGCAGCGCCGTTCGGACAGGAGGCACCGGGGAGCTGTTTTTT
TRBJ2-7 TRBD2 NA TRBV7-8 CASSPRVAGNYEQYF TGTGCCAGCAGCCCTAGGGTAGCGGGTAATTACGAGCAGTACTTC
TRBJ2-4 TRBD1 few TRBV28 CASSSRQGLAKNIQYF TGTGCCAGCAGTTCCCGACAGGGGCTAGCCAAAAACATTCAGTACTTC
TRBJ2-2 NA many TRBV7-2 CASNGQGGTGELFF TGTGCCAGCAACGGGCAGGGTGGTACCGGGGAGCTGTTTTTT
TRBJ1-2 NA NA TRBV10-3 CAITAGDYGYTF TGTGCCATCACGGCGGGGGACTATGGCTACACCTTC
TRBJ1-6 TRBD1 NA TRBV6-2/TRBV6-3 CASSFPDRANSPLHF TGTGCCAGCAGTTTCCCGGACAGGGCCAATTCACCCCTCCACTTT
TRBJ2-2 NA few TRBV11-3 CASSDSWELFF TGTGCCAGCAGCGACAGCTGGGAGCTGTTTTTT
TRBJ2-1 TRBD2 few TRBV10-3 CAISDASGSSNEQFF TGTGCCATCAGTGATGCAAGCGGGAGCTCTAATGAGCAGTTCTTC
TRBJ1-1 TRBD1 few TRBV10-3 CAISEVDRGPGTEAFF TGTGCCATCAGTGAGGTAGACAGGGGGCCCGGCACTGAAGCTTTCTTT
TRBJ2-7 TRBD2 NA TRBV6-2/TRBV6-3 CASRPGLAGASYEQYF TGTGCCAGCAGACCTGGACTAGCGGGAGCCTCCTACGAGCAGTACTTC
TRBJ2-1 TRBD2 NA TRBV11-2 CASSLDIVRLAETLSSYNEQFF TGTGCCAGCAGCTTAGATATAGTGAGACTAGCGGAAACCCTAAGCTCCTACAATGAGCAGTTCTTC
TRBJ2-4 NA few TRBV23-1 CASSLVGGRGYF TGCGCCAGCAGTCTAGTGGGGGGTAGAGGTTACTTC
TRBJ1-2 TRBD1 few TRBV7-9 CASSSPDRALPYGYTF TGTGCCAGCAGCTCCCCGGACAGGGCGCTGCCCTATGGCTACACCTTC
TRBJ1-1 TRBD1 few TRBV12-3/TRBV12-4 CASSRGQTYEAFF TGTGCCAGCAGCCGGGGACAGACCTATGAAGCTTTCTTT
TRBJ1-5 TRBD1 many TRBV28 CASSLGQGGNQPQHF TGTGCCAGCAGTTTGGGGCAGGGGGGAAATCAGCCCCAGCATTTT
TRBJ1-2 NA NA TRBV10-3 CAISESGLSQYYGYTF TGTGCCATCAGTGAGTCGGGACTCTCACAATACTATGGCTACACCTTC
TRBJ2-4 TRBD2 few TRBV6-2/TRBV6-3 CASSYYVAGGFKNIQYF TGTGCCAGCAGTTATTATGTAGCGGGAGGTTTCAAAAACATTCAGTACTTC